This TCR beta chain was captured in a study of T cell responses to AZD1222 COVID-19 vaccine. The wider study: Combined were second doses at about 4 or about 12 weeks.

Notes on the study in general: Two AZD1222 doses significantly raised spike-specific TCR breadth and depth over controls. All repertoire sampling was performed exclusively after the peak T cell response.

The sample holds a few counts of this clone. The antigen remains undetermined. V lost 4 bases and J 5 bases, leaving 7 bases between the germline ends. The CDR3 totals 13 residues. The germline V gene encodes CDR1 SGHKS and CDR2 YYEKEE (reference sequence). Clones were read by immunoSEQ multiplex PCR, and TCRdb kept only the in-frame ones, dropping some. The profile shows some 120,000 clones, 88% of them singletons. The sequencing here drew on peripheral blood, taken on day 0 of AZD1222 vaccination. This receptor was taken from an adult in good health. The chain joins TRBV5-5 to TRBJ1-6; D uncertain. The CDR3 loop reads CASSPPHNSPLHF. CDR3 in DNA: TGTGCCAGCAGCCCCCCCCATAATTCACCCCTCCACTTT.